These 28 T cell receptor beta chains were sequenced from one sample in a study of Ad26.COV2.S vaccination and SARS-CoV-2 variants. Using immunoSEQ multiplex PCR, the repertoire was profiled, and TCRdb retains in-frame clones only, with some absent. The sample includes fewer than 800,000 clones, 70% to 90% of them seen just once. Treatment here: roughly 18 received Ad26.COV2.S at low or high dose, single or two shots; 5 received placebo; per-sample allocation not given. The samples date from day 63 after the first vaccine or placebo injection. The specimen was peripheral blood, collected in a trial of Ad26.COV2.S vaccine versus placebo. These receptors all stem from a person between 18 and 59 years old who received the Ad26.COV2.S COVID-19 vaccine or a placebo.

The V gene is TRBV7-8, the J gene TRBJ2-1; D not resolved. This CDR3 has 15 residues. CDR1 is SGHVS, CDR2 FQNEAQ, per germline. Trimming removed 4 bases from V and 0 bases from J, with 10 bases in between. CDR3 nucleotides: TGTGCCAGCAGCTCGGACGCTAGCTCCTACAATGAGCAGTTCTTC. Protein sequence: CASSSDASSYNEQFF.

The chain links TRBV18 to TRBJ2-1; possibly TRBD2 for D (5 bases). Germline CDR1 reads KGHSH; CDR2 reads LQKENI. Trimming removed 4 bases from V and 4 bases from J, with 20 bases in between. The CDR3 contains 17 residues. CDR3 amino acids: CASSRGVPAAIYNEQFF. As DNA, the CDR3 is TGTGCCAGCTCACGGGGAGTACCGGCCGCGATTTACAATGAGCAGTTCTTC.

CDR3 loop: CASSQGLRSSGNTIYF. In DNA, the CDR3 is TGTGCCAGCAGCCAAGGGCTGCGTAGCTCTGGAAACACCATATATTTT. The chain links TRBV4-2 to TRBJ1-3; D remains unclear. The V gene lost 1 base and the J gene lost 0 bases, with 10 bases spanning the gap. Per germline, CDR1 LGHNA and CDR2 YNFKEQ. The CDR3 has 16 residues.

This clone was found once. Other nucleotide sequences from this sample produce the same CDR3. The chain employs TRBV5-1 and TRBJ1-5; a weak D match, TRBD1 (5 bases). The V gene's germline CDR1 is SGHRS and CDR2 YFSETQ. V lost 0 bases and J lost 1, with 8 bases in between. The CDR3 spans 15 residues. The CDR3 sequence: CASSLAPGSNQPQHF. The CDR3 nucleotides read TGCGCCAGCAGCTTGGCCCCAGGGAGCAATCAGCCCCAGCATTTT.

The chain is built from TRBV6-5 and TRBJ1-6; 7 positions agree with TRBD1. V trimming: 0 bases; J trimming: 10 bases; junction bases outside the gene matches: 3. Germline-derived CDR1 and CDR2 are MNHEY and SVGAGI. This CDR3 is built from 14 residues. The CDR3 sequence: CASSYSGQASPLHF. DNA of the CDR3: TGTGCCAGCAGTTACTCCGGACAGGCCTCACCCCTCCACTTT.

The chain is built from TRBV2 and TRBJ1-2; the D gene is possibly TRBD1 (5 bases). This CDR3 region has 15 residues. Deletions cut 5 bases from V and 3 bases from J, with 16 bases between. Germline V gene data show CDR1 as SNHLY and CDR2 as FYNNEI. The CDR3 sequence is CASSKSLIGDYGYTF. The CDR3 nucleotides are TGTGCCAGCAGTAAATCCTTAATAGGGGACTATGGCTACACCTTC.

The chain recombines TRBV25-1 with TRBJ2-1; TRBD1 is a possible D gene (7 bases). Germline V gene data show CDR1 as MGHDK and CDR2 as SYGVNS. Trimming cost V 10 bases and J 7 bases, with 20 bases left between them. This CDR3 contains 14 residues. CDR3 amino acids: CATPSRQGGNEQFF. The CDR3 region has the DNA TGTGCCACCCCGTCGCGGCAGGGGGGAAATGAGCAGTTCTTC.

The chain has TRBV16 and TRBJ2-3; D gene uncertain. CDR3 length: 13 amino acids. In germline, CDR1 is KGHSY, CDR2 FQNENV. V dropped 0 bases and J dropped 5 bases, with 6 bases sitting between them. The CDR3: CASSQSGIDTQYF. The CDR3 DNA follows: TGTGCCAGCAGCCAATCAGGCATAGATACGCAGTATTTT.

CDR3 bases: TGCAGTGCCGCCGGGACAACTGAAGCTTTCTTT. Translated: CSAAGTTEAFF. The V and J genes are TRBV20-1 and TRBJ1-1, with D perhaps TRBD1 (6 bases). The germline V gene has CDR1 DFQATT and CDR2 SNEGSKA (reference sequence). The CDR3 covers 11 residues. The V end lost 6 bases, the J end lost 5 bases, and 10 bases lay between the germline ends.

This chain connects TRBV11-2 to TRBJ2-2, with TRBD2 matching 8 bases. This CDR3 is built from 16 residues. J lost 3 bases, V lost 5 bases, and 8 bases had no gene match. CDR1 SGHAT and CDR2 FQNNGV come from the germline V gene. The CDR3 sequence is CASSRAGRADTGELFF. The CDR3 region has the DNA TGTGCCAGCAGCCGAGCCGGGAGGGCAGACACCGGGGAGCTGTTTTTT.

On this clone itself: In the same sample, other DNA sequences code for this CDR3. The chain joins TRBV30 to TRBJ2-3; D not certain. The CDR3 extends over 14 amino acids. Per the germline V gene, CDR1 is GTSNPN and CDR2 is SVGIG (reference sequence). Trimming took off 2 bases at V and 0 bases at J, with 9 bases between the two ends. Written as DNA, the CDR3 is TGTGCCTGGAGTTCCGGAACTAGCACAGATACGCAGTATTTT. Its translation: CAWSSGTSTDTQYF.

Comments on this clone: Other DNA sequences from this sample encode an identical CDR3 as well. This rearrangement joins TRBV27 to TRBJ1-1, with D maybe TRBD1 (6 bases). CDR1 is MNHEY, CDR2 SMNVEV, per germline (reference sequence). Trimming shortened V by 3 bases and J by 6 bases, and 8 bases separated the two germline ends. The CDR3 spans 12 residues. CDR3 DNA: TGTGCCAGCAGTTTTAGGGGGGCTGAAGCTTTCTTT. It specifies CASSFRGAEAFF.

CDR3: CAIRDTNYEQYF. CDR3 bases: TGTGCCATCAGGGACACCAACTACGAGCAGTACTTC. This chain connects TRBV10-3 to TRBJ2-7, with TRBD1 as a possible D gene (5 bases). The V and J ends lost 6 bases and 3 bases respectively, with 9 bases between them. Germline CDR1 reads ENHRY; CDR2 reads SYGVKD. The length of the CDR3 is 12 residues.

This chain connects TRBV15 to TRBJ2-7; unclear D gene. CDR1 is LNHNV and CDR2 is YYDKDF in the germline V gene (reference sequence). Trimming pared 1 base from V and 7 bases from J, leaving 11 bases between. The CDR3 length is 13 residues. This CDR3 reads CATSRGVDSEQYF. In nucleotides, the CDR3 is TGTGCCACCAGCAGAGGAGTTGACTCTGAGCAGTACTTC.

This chain uses TRBV6-2 or TRBV6-3 with TRBJ2-5; D remains unclear. V dropped 6 bases and J dropped 1 base, with 9 bases sitting between them. The CDR3 runs 13 residues. CDR1 is MNHEY and CDR2 is SVGEGT in the germline V gene. CDR3 DNA: TGTGCCAGCAGCACATTTGCCCAAGAGACCCAGTACTTC. Translated, it gives CASSTFAQETQYF.

The rearrangement joins TRBV9 to TRBJ1-5; D is unclear. Between the trimmed V and J ends, which lost 2 bases and 2 bases, there was a span of 8 bases. The V gene's germline CDR1 is SGDLS and CDR2 YYNGEE. The CDR3 runs 14 residues. CDR3 sequence (DNA): TGTGCCAGCAGCGTTGGATATGGCAATCAGCCCCAGCATTTT. It encodes CASSVGYGNQPQHF.

This clone was observed a few times. V gene TRBV2 combines with J gene TRBJ2-5; D remains unclear. This CDR3 contains 13 residues. V dropped 5 bases and J dropped 1 base, with 8 bases sitting between them. Germline V gene lookup returns CDR1 SNHLY and CDR2 FYNNEI. The CDR3, as DNA: TGTGCCAGCAGTAGACGGGCCCAAGAGACCCAGTACTTC. Translation gives CASSRRAQETQYF. The whole variable domain, remainder taken from reference TRBV2 and TRBJ2-5, is EPEVTQTPSHQVTQMGQEVILRCVPISNHLYFYWYRQILGQKVEFLVSFYNNEISEKSEIFDDQFSVERPDGSNFTLKIRSTKLEDSAMYFCASSRRAQETQYFGPGTRLLVL.

This chain connects TRBV24-1 to TRBJ2-5; tentatively, D is TRBD1 (6 bases). The CDR3 totals 13 residues. V was shortened by 9 bases and J by 1 base, with 11 bases between the two germline ends. Germline V gives CDR1 KGHDR, CDR2 SFDVKD. The CDR3 region is CATQDRIQETQYF. In DNA form, the CDR3 reads TGTGCCACCCAGGACAGAATCCAAGAGACCCAGTACTTC.

The chain is built from TRBV6-6 and TRBJ1-2, with TRBD1 matching 9 bases. The CDR3 is 14 residues long. The V and J ends lost 6 bases and 4 bases, in that order; junction bases with no gene match: 6. CDR1 MNHNY and CDR2 SVGAGI come from the germline V gene (reference sequence). CDR3 in DNA: TGTGCCAGCAGGGACGGGACAGGGCCCTATGGCTACACCTTC. Residues: CASRDGTGPYGYTF.

The chain has TRBV4-2 and TRBJ1-3; D remains ambiguous. Trimming took 0 bases from V and 1 from J, leaving 4 bases between them. Germline V lookup: CDR1 LGHNA, CDR2 YNFKEQ. This CDR3 has 14 amino acids. The CDR3 is CASSQEVSGNTIYF. In DNA, the CDR3 is TGTGCCAGCAGCCAAGAAGTGTCTGGAAACACCATATATTTT.

The chain recombines TRBV7-9 with TRBJ2-2; 10 bases match TRBD2. The V and J ends lost 10 bases and 4 bases, in that order; junction bases with no gene match: 9. CDR3 length: 15 amino acids. The germline CDR1 and CDR2 sequences are SEHNR and FQNEAQ (reference sequence). CDR3 sequence: CANPKGTSVTGELFF. As DNA, the CDR3 is TGTGCCAACCCGAAGGGGACTAGCGTCACCGGGGAGCTGTTTTTT. The whole variable domain, filled in from reference TRBV7-9 and TRBJ2-2, reads DTGVSQNPRHKITKRGQNVTFRCDPISEHNRLYWYRQTLGQGPEFLTYFQNEAQLEKSRLLSDRFSAERPKGSFSTLEIQRTEQGDSAMYLCANPKGTSVTGELFFGEGSRLTVL.

This clone was detected only once. The rearrangement links TRBV7-9 to TRBJ2-1, with TRBD2 identical over 9 bases. This CDR3 region has 15 residues. The V gene's germline CDR1 is SEHNR and CDR2 FQNEAQ (reference sequence). With 5 bases clipped from V and 3 bases from J, the junction kept 5 bases outside the gene matches. CDR3: CASSIGTSIYNEQFF. Here the CDR3 DNA reads TGTGCCAGCAGCATCGGGACTAGCATCTACAATGAGCAGTTCTTC.

This chain uses TRBV14 with TRBJ1-6, with 7 bases matching TRBD1. The V segment lost 0 bases and the J segment 9 bases; nucleotides outside the gene matches: 5. The CDR3 extends over 15 amino acids. Germline CDR1 reads SGHDN; CDR2 reads FVKESK. The CDR3 DNA reads as TGTGCCAGCAGCCAAGAAATGGCAGGGGGTTCACCCCTCCACTTT. This encodes CASSQEMAGGSPLHF.

This rearrangement joins TRBV15 to TRBJ2-1; 9 nucleotides agree with TRBD2. V gave up 5 bases and J gave up 8 bases; unmatched junction bases: 13. In germline, CDR1 is LNHNV, CDR2 YYDKDF (reference sequence). The CDR3 runs 16 residues. The CDR3, as DNA: TGTGCCACCAGCGGCCCTGGGACTAGCTGGATTCATGAGCAGTTCTTC. Amino acid sequence: CATSGPGTSWIHEQFF.

This clone was seen only once. The chain employs TRBV11-3 and TRBJ2-5; 12 nucleotides line up with TRBD2. This CDR3 spans 14 amino acids. With V trimmed by 5 bases and J by 5 bases, 3 bases remained unmatched. Germline V gene data show CDR1 as SGHNT and CDR2 as YENEEA. In DNA, the CDR3 is TGTGCCAGCAGCAGGGGGACTAGCGGGGAGACCCAGTACTTC. Protein: CASSRGTSGETQYF.

The gene calls are TRBV19 and TRBJ2-3; D is ambiguous. The germline V gene has CDR1 LNHDA and CDR2 SQIVND (reference sequence). This CDR3 spans 14 amino acids. The V end lost 5 bases, the J end lost 6 bases, and 15 bases lay between the germline ends. CDR3 amino acids: CASSSSSHLDTQYF. The CDR3, as DNA: TGTGCCAGTAGTTCCTCCTCACACCTCGATACGCAGTATTTT.

At least ten counts were recorded for this clone. V and J are TRBV27 and TRBJ1-2, with D possibly matching TRBD1 (5 bases). The CDR3 loop spans 16 amino acids. V shed 6 bases and J shed 5 bases, with 22 bases lying between them. Germline V gives CDR1 MNHEY, CDR2 SMNVEV (reference sequence). DNA for the CDR3: TGTGCCAGCAGGCCCCCCGGCGCGGGGGGACTTTATGGCTACACCTTC. The encoded protein is CASRPPGAGGLYGYTF.

The chain combines TRBV2 with TRBJ2-7; D possibly uses TRBD1 or TRBD2 (5 bases each). Per the germline V gene, CDR1 is SNHLY and CDR2 is FYNNEI. The CDR3 is made up of 13 amino acids. With 2 bases removed from V and 9 bases from J, the gap between germline ends came to 14 bases. CDR3 DNA sequence: TGTGCCAGCAGTGAAAAGCTGGGGACCCGGCAGTACTTC. Its translation: CASSEKLGTRQYF.